This is a list of T cell receptor beta chains from one sample in a study of post-analysis software for immune sequencing data. TCRdb re-derived calls from the PCR reads in MiXCR, one entry per CDR3 protein. The sample consists of about 540,000 distinct CDR3 sequences, about a third of them appearing once. Sequencing input: blood. These receptors came from a girl between 2 and 17 years old with multiple sclerosis. The CDR3 runs from the conserved cysteine through the conserved F or W. Fields, in order: CDR3 length, V gene, clone size, D gene, J gene, CDR3 protein, CDR3 DNA. The D gene is left open where the match is weak. Clone size is stated in some rows and not others, as once, few, many or a class when expanded.

len: 12; v_gene: TRBV15; abundance: few; d_gene: .; j_gene: TRBJ1-4; CDR3aa: CATSRANEKLFF; CDR3nt: TGTGCCACCAGCAGAGCTAATGAAAAACTGTTTTTT
len: 16; v_gene: TRBV4-1; abundance: .; d_gene: TRBD2; j_gene: TRBJ2-1; CDR3aa: CASSQERTSRAGEQFF; CDR3nt: TGCGCCAGCAGCCAAGAGAGGACTAGTAGGGCGGGTGAGCAGTTCTTC
len: 13; v_gene: TRBV27; abundance: .; d_gene: .; j_gene: TRBJ2-5; CDR3aa: CASRGSVRETQYF; CDR3nt: TGTGCCAGCAGAGGATCGGTTCGGGAGACCCAGTACTTC
len: 15; v_gene: TRBV20-1; abundance: .; d_gene: .; j_gene: TRBJ1-4; CDR3aa: CSAPQGSVTNEKLFF; CDR3nt: TGCAGTGCCCCGCAGGGGTCAGTGACTAATGAAAAACTGTTTTTT
len: 16; v_gene: TRBV20-1; abundance: .; d_gene: .; j_gene: TRBJ2-3; CDR3aa: CSARTGAGPSTDTQYF; CDR3nt: TGCAGTGCTAGAACCGGGGCGGGGCCTAGCACAGATACGCAGTATTTT
len: 15; v_gene: TRBV7-8; abundance: few; d_gene: .; j_gene: TRBJ1-1; CDR3aa: CASSLFLQGGTEAFF; CDR3nt: TGTGCCAGCAGCCTATTCCTACAGGGAGGCACTGAAGCTTTCTTT
len: 14; v_gene: TRBV5-6; abundance: .; d_gene: .; j_gene: TRBJ1-1; CDR3aa: CASSLGEMNTEAFF; CDR3nt: TGTGCCAGCAGCTTGGGGGAAATGAACACTGAAGCTTTCTTT
len: 14; v_gene: TRBV3-1; abundance: once; d_gene: .; j_gene: TRBJ2-5; CDR3aa: CASGQDLLGETQYF; CDR3nt: TGTGCCAGCGGCCAAGATCTTCTCGGTGAGACCCAGTACTTC
len: 17; v_gene: TRBV7-2; abundance: few; d_gene: .; j_gene: TRBJ2-1; CDR3aa: CASSLGRGATSYNEQFF; CDR3nt: TGTGCCAGCAGCTTAGGACGCGGGGCGACCTCCTACAATGAGCAGTTCTTC
len: 15; v_gene: TRBV6-2/TRBV6-3; abundance: .; d_gene: .; j_gene: TRBJ1-5; CDR3aa: CASRPTGSSNQPQHF; CDR3nt: TGTGCCAGCAGGCCGACTGGGAGTAGCAATCAGCCCCAGCATTTT
len: 14; v_gene: TRBV20-1; abundance: .; d_gene: .; j_gene: TRBJ2-5; CDR3aa: CSANIPAQTRAQYF; CDR3nt: TGCAGTGCTAATATCCCAGCCCAGACTAGAGCGCAGTACTTC
len: 15; v_gene: TRBV7-2; abundance: .; d_gene: .; j_gene: TRBJ1-5; CDR3aa: CASSYPRGVDQPQHF; CDR3nt: TGTGCCAGCAGCTACCCTAGAGGGGTGGATCAGCCCCAGCATTTT
len: 14; v_gene: TRBV5-1; abundance: .; d_gene: .; j_gene: TRBJ2-1; CDR3aa: CDSSSKTDTNEQFF; CDR3nt: TGCGACAGCAGCTCAAAGACAGATACCAATGAGCAGTTCTTC
len: 15; v_gene: TRBV24-1; abundance: .; d_gene: .; j_gene: TRBJ2-3; CDR3aa: CATSDRTRGADTQYF; CDR3nt: TGTGCCACCAGTGATCGAACCAGGGGAGCAGATACGCAGTATTTT
len: 15; v_gene: TRBV5-1; abundance: few; d_gene: .; j_gene: TRBJ1-6; CDR3aa: CASSLSGRAASPLHF; CDR3nt: TGCGCCAGCAGCTTGTCAGGCAGGGCTGCTTCACCCCTCCACTTT
len: 15; v_gene: TRBV20-1; abundance: few; d_gene: TRBD2; j_gene: TRBJ2-1; CDR3aa: CSATPGLEVGLEQFF; CDR3nt: TGCAGTGCTACCCCTGGACTAGAGGTCGGGCTAGAGCAGTTCTTC
len: 14; v_gene: TRBV6-6; abundance: .; d_gene: TRBD1; j_gene: TRBJ1-1; CDR3aa: CASSYRGGDTEAFF; CDR3nt: TGTGCCAGCAGTTACAGAGGGGGCGACACTGAAGCTTTCTTT
len: 16; v_gene: TRBV3-1; abundance: few; d_gene: TRBD2; j_gene: TRBJ2-1; CDR3aa: CASSQDVGGGLNEQFF; CDR3nt: TGTGCCAGCAGCCAAGATGTTGGCGGGGGTTTGAATGAGCAGTTCTTC
len: 12; v_gene: TRBV20-1; abundance: .; d_gene: TRBD1; j_gene: TRBJ1-1; CDR3aa: CSLSGGNTEAFF; CDR3nt: TGCAGCCTATCAGGGGGGAACACTGAAGCTTTCTTT
len: 11; v_gene: TRBV18; abundance: many; d_gene: .; j_gene: TRBJ1-2; CDR3aa: CASSPHYGYTF; CDR3nt: TGTGCCAGCTCACCACACTATGGCTACACCTTC
len: 14; v_gene: TRBV12-3/TRBV12-4; abundance: many; d_gene: .; j_gene: TRBJ2-1; CDR3aa: CASSFHSGYNEQFF; CDR3nt: TGTGCCAGCAGTTTCCATTCCGGCTACAATGAGCAGTTCTTC
len: 13; v_gene: TRBV29-1; abundance: .; d_gene: .; j_gene: TRBJ2-1; CDR3aa: CSVASLASNEQFF; CDR3nt: TGCAGCGTTGCATCCCTAGCTTCGAATGAGCAGTTCTTC
len: 18; v_gene: TRBV5-1; abundance: .; d_gene: TRBD2; j_gene: TRBJ2-5; CDR3aa: CASSEGLAGAWYQETQYF; CDR3nt: TGCGCCAGCAGCGAAGGACTAGCGGGGGCCTGGTACCAAGAGACCCAGTACTTC
len: 17; v_gene: TRBV6-1; abundance: few; d_gene: .; j_gene: TRBJ1-5; CDR3aa: CASSARGGLYSNQPQHF; CDR3nt: TGTGCCAGCAGTGCCAGAGGAGGGCTATATAGCAATCAGCCCCAGCATTTT
len: 12; v_gene: TRBV2; abundance: .; d_gene: .; j_gene: TRBJ1-2; CDR3aa: CASSRALEGCTF; CDR3nt: TGTGCCAGCAGCCGCGCTTTAGAGGGCTGCACCTTC
len: 17; v_gene: TRBV11-1; abundance: few; d_gene: .; j_gene: TRBJ2-3; CDR3aa: CASSQGEGPADTDTQYF; CDR3nt: TGTGCCAGCAGCCAGGGGGAGGGGCCGGCGGACACAGATACGCAGTATTTT
len: 16; v_gene: TRBV2; abundance: .; d_gene: .; j_gene: TRBJ1-5; CDR3aa: CASSSERPDSNQPQHF; CDR3nt: TGTGCCAGCAGCTCGGAACGCCCGGATAGCAATCAGCCCCAGCATTTT
len: 14; v_gene: TRBV25-1; abundance: .; d_gene: .; j_gene: TRBJ2-7; CDR3aa: CASSEASGAYEQYF; CDR3nt: TGTGCCAGCAGTGAAGCCAGTGGGGCCTACGAGCAGTACTTC
len: 10; v_gene: TRBV29-1; abundance: few; d_gene: .; j_gene: TRBJ1-2; CDR3aa: CSVWDNGYTF; CDR3nt: TGCAGCGTCTGGGACAATGGCTACACCTTC
len: 18; v_gene: TRBV11-2; abundance: few; d_gene: .; j_gene: TRBJ2-5; CDR3aa: CASSLMGWGREDQETQYF; CDR3nt: TGTGCCAGCAGCTTAATGGGCTGGGGTAGGGAGGATCAAGAGACCCAGTACTTC
len: 12; v_gene: TRBV29-1; abundance: .; d_gene: TRBD1; j_gene: TRBJ2-7; CDR3aa: CSVGQASYEQYF; CDR3nt: TGCAGCGTGGGACAGGCCTCCTACGAGCAGTACTTC
len: 14; v_gene: TRBV7-8; abundance: many; d_gene: TRBD1; j_gene: TRBJ2-7; CDR3aa: CASSFAGTAYEQYF; CDR3nt: TGTGCCAGCAGCTTCGCCGGGACAGCCTACGAGCAGTACTTC
len: 13; v_gene: TRBV29-1; abundance: .; d_gene: .; j_gene: TRBJ1-1; CDR3aa: CSVGTGQGSKAFF; CDR3nt: TGCAGCGTTGGGACGGGCCAAGGAAGTAAAGCTTTCTTT
len: 14; v_gene: TRBV29-1; abundance: .; d_gene: .; j_gene: TRBJ1-2; CDR3aa: CSVEDPQGAYGYTF; CDR3nt: TGCAGCGTTGAAGATCCGCAGGGCGCGTATGGCTACACCTTC
len: 15; v_gene: TRBV10-1; abundance: few; d_gene: .; j_gene: TRBJ2-4; CDR3aa: CASRTGTLAKNIQYF; CDR3nt: TGCGCCAGCAGAACAGGGACGCTAGCCAAAAACATTCAGTACTTC
len: 17; v_gene: TRBV2; abundance: .; d_gene: .; j_gene: TRBJ2-1; CDR3aa: CASSDRGGRDHYNGQFF; CDR3nt: TGTGCCAGCAGTGATAGGGGGGGCAGGGACCACTACAATGGGCAGTTCTTC
len: 14; v_gene: TRBV7-2; abundance: .; d_gene: .; j_gene: TRBJ2-2; CDR3aa: CASTPALAPGELFF; CDR3nt: TGTGCCAGCACCCCGGCACTCGCTCCGGGGGAGCTGTTTTTT
len: 15; v_gene: TRBV18; abundance: .; d_gene: .; j_gene: TRBJ2-5; CDR3aa: CASSPASRPQETQYF; CDR3nt: TGTGCCAGCTCACCAGCTTCCCGACCCCAAGAGACCCAGTACTTC
len: 13; v_gene: TRBV7-9; abundance: .; d_gene: .; j_gene: TRBJ2-1; CDR3aa: CASSEPHDEEQFF; CDR3nt: TGTGCCAGCAGCGAACCTCACGACGAAGAGCAGTTCTTC
len: 14; v_gene: TRBV20-1; abundance: .; d_gene: .; j_gene: TRBJ1-5; CDR3aa: CSAPRDTRNQPQHF; CDR3nt: TGCAGTGCTCCTCGGGACACCCGCAATCAGCCCCAGCATTTT
len: 18; v_gene: TRBV20-1; abundance: .; d_gene: TRBD2; j_gene: TRBJ2-3; CDR3aa: CSADEWKAGARSTDTQYF; CDR3nt: TGCAGTGCTGACGAATGGAAAGCGGGAGCTCGTAGCACAGATACGCAGTATTTT
len: 15; v_gene: TRBV7-6; abundance: once; d_gene: .; j_gene: TRBJ2-4; CDR3aa: CASSLARWPLNIQYF; CDR3nt: TGTGCCAGCAGCTTAGCGCGGTGGCCTTTAAACATTCAGTACTTC
len: 14; v_gene: TRBV7-6; abundance: few; d_gene: TRBD1; j_gene: TRBJ1-2; CDR3aa: CASSLGTGVNGYTF; CDR3nt: TGTGCCAGCAGCTTAGGCACAGGGGTAAATGGCTACACCTTC
len: 15; v_gene: TRBV3-1; abundance: .; d_gene: .; j_gene: TRBJ1-5; CDR3aa: CASSQDMADNQPQHF; CDR3nt: TGTGCCAGCAGCCAAGATATGGCAGACAATCAGCCCCAGCATTTT
len: 12; v_gene: TRBV25-1; abundance: few; d_gene: .; j_gene: TRBJ1-2; CDR3aa: CASNGPTGGYTF; CDR3nt: TGTGCCAGCAACGGGCCCACGGGTGGCTACACCTTC
len: 16; v_gene: TRBV7-9; abundance: few; d_gene: TRBD2; j_gene: TRBJ2-3; CDR3aa: CASSLRSLAGIDTQYF; CDR3nt: TGTGCCAGCAGCTTAAGGAGTCTAGCGGGGATAGATACGCAGTATTTT